The present TCR beta chain was sequenced within a study of PD-1 blockade in classical Hodgkin lymphoma. Libraries were prepared by immunoSEQ multiplex PCR; TCRdb keeps only in-frame clonotypes and omits some of them. This table has 55,000 to 75,000 clones, more than 85% appearing once. Each and every patient relapsed after autologous stem cell transplantation, and patients got differing brentuximab vedotin exposure. Trimming cost V 8 bases and J 8 bases, with 6 bases left between them. Germline values: CDR1 SNHLY, CDR2 FYNNEI. The CDR3 contains 9 residues. The sequenced sample was peripheral blood mononuclear cells (PBMCs), obtained at baseline. This chain connects TRBV2 to TRBJ1-1; D call uncertain. The TCR comes from a human donor with classical Hodgkin lymphoma. The CDR3 DNA reads TGTGCCAGCGGGGTGGAAGCTTTCTTT. Translated: CASGVEAFF.